These T cell receptor beta chains were read from a single sample in a study of T cell responses to AZD1222 COVID-19 vaccine. Clones were read by immunoSEQ multiplex PCR, and TCRdb kept only the in-frame ones, dropping some. The repertoire has 66,000 or so clones, 75% to 85% of them found once; the top ten carry approximately 20%. The sample consisted of peripheral blood, taken on day 0 of MenACWY control vaccination. The origin of the receptors is an adult in good health. Both conserved end residues are part of each CDR3. D genes are given only for firm matches. Clone size appears in some rows only: once, few, many, or a class for an expanded clone.

J | size | V | D | DNA | CDR3
TRBJ2-2 | few | TRBV7-9 | TRBD1 | TGTGCCAGCAGCTCCCAGGGGGCGCAAGGCACCGGGGAGCTGTTTTTT | CASSSQGAQGTGELFF
TRBJ1-3 | . | TRBV19 | TRBD1 | TGTGCCAGTAAAGACAGGGGTGGAAACACCATATATTTT | CASKDRGGNTIYF
TRBJ2-1 | . | TRBV3-1/TRBV3-2 | . | TGTGCCAGCAGCCAAGAGGGAGGGGGAAGGCAGAAGTTCTTC | CASSQEGGGRQKFF
TRBJ2-5 | . | TRBV11-2 | TRBD2 | TGTGCCAGCAGCTTCGATCGACTAGCCCCTCAAGAGACCCAGTACTTC | CASSFDRLAPQETQYF
TRBJ2-7 | . | TRBV2 | . | TGTGCCAGCAGTGAACACGCAAGCTCCTACGAGCAGTACTTC | CASSEHASSYEQYF
TRBJ1-2 | . | TRBV9 | TRBD1 | TGTGCCAGCAGCCCCAGGGGCGGGACAGCTTATGGCTACACCTTC | CASSPRGGTAYGYTF
TRBJ2-3 | . | TRBV7-2 | . | TGTGCCAGCAGCTTAGAAGTTTTTAGCACAGATACGCAGTATTTT | CASSLEVFSTDTQYF
TRBJ1-3 | once | TRBV7-2 | . | TGTGCCAGCAGCCCTAGGGGGATCTCTGGAAACACCATATATTTT | CASSPRGISGNTIYF
TRBJ2-7 | . | TRBV19 | . | TGTGCCAGTAGTATAGGGGAAGAGCAGTACTTC | CASSIGEEQYF
TRBJ2-1 | . | TRBV3-1/TRBV3-2 | . | TGTGCCAGCAGCCCCCCTCGGGCTGAGATAAATGAGCAGTTCTTC | CASSPPRAEINEQFF
TRBJ1-5 | . | TRBV19 | . | TGTGCCAGTACCCTGGGGCACAGCAATCAGCCCCAGCATTTT | CASTLGHSNQPQHF
TRBJ2-1 | . | TRBV6-2/TRBV6-3 | . | TGTGCCAGCAGTTACGGCTTACTAGGATATGAGCAGTTCTTC | CASSYGLLGYEQFF
TRBJ2-1 | once | TRBV10-2 | TRBD2 | TGCGCCAGCAGTGGTAGGCGGGAGGTTACCAATGAGCAGTTCTTC | CASSGRREVTNEQFF
TRBJ2-7 | . | TRBV15 | TRBD1 | TGTGCCACCAGCACTGCCGGGACAGGGATAAGCGAGCAGTACTTC | CATSTAGTGISEQYF
TRBJ1-5 | . | TRBV30 | TRBD1 | TGTGCCTGGGATAGGGGGCTGGGTAGCAATCAGCCCCAGCATTTT | CAWDRGLGSNQPQHF
TRBJ1-6 | . | TRBV5-6 | . | TGTGCCAGCAGCTCCGGAGGGGGGAGGATTGAATATTCACCCCTCCACTTT | CASSSGGGRIEYSPLHF
TRBJ1-5 | . | TRBV6-6 | . | TGTGCCAGCAGTTTCACAGGTCAGGGCGGACAGCCCCAGCATTTT | CASSFTGQGGQPQHF
TRBJ1-2 | . | TRBV2 | . | TGTGCCAGCACGTCGCGGGCCGTCTCAAGTTACTATGGCTACACCTTC | CASTSRAVSSYYGYTF
TRBJ2-1 | . | TRBV27 | TRBD1 | TGTGCCAGCAGTCCCGGGACAGGGGGTAATGAGCAGTTCTTC | CASSPGTGGNEQFF
TRBJ2-3 | . | TRBV4-3 | TRBD2 | TGCGCCAGCAGCCAAGGACTAGCGGGGAAGTCAGATACGCAGTATTTT | CASSQGLAGKSDTQYF